One and the same sample provided the 14 T cell receptor beta chains below, sequenced in a study of blood T cell repertoires in COVID-19. Assay: immunoSEQ multiplex PCR; the TCRdb copy retains only in-frame clones and omits some. Here the sample spans a few hundred thousand clones, roughly 80% being singletons. The source material was peripheral blood. All receptors derive from a woman older than 75 with acute or convalescent COVID-19.

The chain employs TRBV18 and TRBJ2-5, with 9 bases that match TRBD1. Germline V CDR1 and CDR2: KGHSH, LQKENI. V shed 4 bases, J shed 2 bases, and the junction held 5 bases outside the gene matches. There are 15 residues in the CDR3. DNA for the CDR3: TGTGCCAGCTCACGCGGAGGGACAGGGCAAGAGACCCAGTACTTC. Translating gives CASSRGGTGQETQYF.

The chain recombines TRBV6-2 or TRBV6-3 with TRBJ2-2; a possible D gene is TRBD2 (6 bases). Germline lookup yields CDR1 MNHEY and CDR2 SVGEGT. V gave up 6 bases and J gave up 2 bases, with 13 bases separating them. This CDR3 is 15 amino acids long. The CDR3 here is CASSKRAFNTGELFF. The CDR3 DNA reads TGTGCCAGCAGCAAGCGGGCGTTTAACACCGGGGAGCTGTTTTTT.

This clone was seen only a few times. The rearrangement uses TRBV15 and TRBJ2-7, with a possible D match to TRBD2 (5 bases). The germline V gene has CDR1 LNHNV and CDR2 YYDKDF (reference sequence). Trimming stripped 0 bases from V and 3 bases from J, with 9 bases between. This CDR3 is built from 14 residues. As DNA, the CDR3 is TGTGCCACCAGCAGAGATCGGGATCACTACGAGCAGTACTTC. This translates into CATSRDRDHYEQYF.

The chain carries TRBV6-2 or TRBV6-3 and TRBJ2-4; the D gene is possibly TRBD2 (6 bases). CDR1 MNHEY and CDR2 SVGEGT come from the germline V gene. Trimming cost V 2 bases and J 15 bases, with 11 bases left between them. CDR3 length: 11 residues. CDR3 protein: CASSYMEGLYF. The DNA for the CDR3 is TGTGCCAGCAGTTACATGGAGGGGTTGTACTTC.

The chain is built from TRBV2 and TRBJ1-4, with D unresolved. Trimming shortened V by 2 bases and J by 10 bases, and 11 bases separated the two germline ends. Germline V gene sequence: CDR1 SNHLY, CDR2 FYNNEI. CDR3 length equals 13 residues. The CDR3 DNA reads as TGTGCCAGCAGTGAACTAAATATCGTAAAACTGTTTTTT. This sequence encodes CASSELNIVKLFF. Using reference TRBV2 and TRBJ1-4 for the parts outside the CDR3, the full variable domain is EPEVTQTPSHQVTQMGQEVILRCVPISNHLYFYWYRQILGQKVEFLVSFYNNEISEKSEIFDDQFSVERPDGSNFTLKIRSTKLEDSAMYFCASSELNIVKLFFGSGTQLSVL.

This clone was counted only a few times. The rearrangement uses TRBV19 and TRBJ2-4, with TRBD1 as a possible D gene (6 bases). The CDR3 loop spans 15 amino acids. V lost 7 bases and J 0 bases, leaving 13 bases between the germline ends. CDR1 is LNHDA, CDR2 SQIVND, per germline (reference sequence). The CDR3 DNA reads as TGTGCCAGTAAAGACAGGACTCTAGCCAAAAACATTCAGTACTTC. Residues: CASKDRTLAKNIQYF.

The chain links TRBV29-1 to TRBJ1-1; D possibly corresponds to TRBD1 (6 bases). Trimming shortened V by 4 bases and J by 10 bases, and 25 bases separated the two germline ends. The CDR3 is made up of 15 amino acids. CDR1 is SQVTM and CDR2 is ANQGSEA in the germline V gene. DNA for the CDR3: TGCAGCGTTGGCCCGATAGCAGGGGACCGAGATGCAGCTTTCTTT. Translated: CSVGPIAGDRDAAFF.

This chain uses TRBV9 with TRBJ2-2, with D perhaps TRBD2 (5 bases). Germline loops: CDR1 SGDLS, CDR2 YYNGEE. CDR3 length: 15 residues. V was clipped by 6 bases and J by 0 bases, with 12 bases between them. This chain's CDR3 is CASTRETSNTGELFF. In DNA, the CDR3 is TGTGCCAGCACTAGGGAGACCTCGAACACCGGGGAGCTGTTTTTT. The variable domain in full, completed from reference TRBV9 and TRBJ2-2, reads DSGVTQTPKHLITATGQRVTLRCSPRSGDLSVYWYQQSLDQGLQFLIQYYNGEERAKGNILERFSAQQFPDLHSELNLSSLELGDSALYFCASTRETSNTGELFFGEGSRLTVL.

This sequence joins TRBV7-9 and TRBJ1-4; perhaps TRBD1 as D (6 bases). V was cut by 3 bases and J by 0 bases, with 8 bases left in between. In germline, CDR1 is SEHNR, CDR2 FQNEAQ (reference sequence). The CDR3 extends over 15 amino acids. In nucleotides, the CDR3 is TGTGCCAGCAGCTTGCACAGGGCAACTAATGAAAAACTGTTTTTT. Translating gives CASSLHRATNEKLFF.

This sequence joins TRBV27 and TRBJ2-7; 10 bases match TRBD1. This CDR3 spans 17 amino acids. The germline CDR1 and CDR2 sequences are MNHEY and SMNVEV (reference sequence). The V and J ends lost 5 bases and 12 bases, in that order; junction bases with no gene match: 22. This CDR3 is CASSEGTGAQRPLDRYF. The CDR3 nucleotides read TGTGCCAGCAGTGAGGGGACAGGGGCTCAGCGGCCTCTAGACCGGTACTTC.

This clone was observed many times. The chain joins TRBV7-2 to TRBJ2-5; 9 bases agree with TRBD2. With 3 bases clipped from V and 4 bases from J, the junction kept 3 bases outside the gene matches. The germline gives CDR1 SGHTA, CDR2 FQGNSA. The length of the CDR3 is 14 residues. The CDR3 reads CASSFGGGGETQYF. For the CDR3, the DNA is TGTGCCAGCAGCTTCGGCGGGGGGGGAGAGACCCAGTACTTC.

This chain connects TRBV5-8 to TRBJ1-5; D unresolved. CDR1 is SGHTS and CDR2 is YDEGEE in the germline V gene. Between the trimmed V and J ends, which lost 0 bases and 7 bases, there was a span of 8 bases. The CDR3 is made up of 13 amino acids. The CDR3 DNA sequence: TGTGCCAGCAGCTTGGTTTCACAGCAGCCCCAGCATTTT. Its translation is CASSLVSQQPQHF.

The V and J genes are TRBV30 and TRBJ1-2, with 9 nucleotides matching TRBD1. The length of the CDR3 is 14 residues. Germline CDR1 and CDR2: GTSNPN and SVGIG (reference sequence). The trim removed 4 bases at V and 1 base at J, leaving 4 bases unmatched. The CDR3 reads CAWTGTGINYGYTF. CDR3 in DNA: TGTGCCTGGACCGGGACAGGGATTAACTATGGCTACACCTTC.

The chain combines TRBV3-1 (or the pseudogene TRBV3-2) with TRBJ2-2, with TRBD2 matching over 12 bases. The germline V gene encodes CDR1 LGHDT and CDR2 YNNKEL (reference sequence). The CDR3 consists of 18 residues. The trim removed 4 bases at V and 0 bases at J, leaving 6 bases unmatched. The CDR3 is CASSPSGLAGPNTGELFF. The CDR3, as DNA: TGTGCCAGCAGCCCAAGCGGACTAGCGGGACCGAACACCGGGGAGCTGTTTTTT.